A single sample is the source of the 14 T cell receptor beta chains below, sequenced in a study of blood T cell repertoires in COVID-19. Sequencing used immunoSEQ multiplex PCR; TCRdb keeps in-frame clones, though not all of them. The sample holds roughly 300,000 clones, about 89% seen once. Sequencing used PBMCs or T cells enriched from blood (not recorded which). These receptors were taken from a woman aged 25 to 39 who had recovered from COVID-19.

V is TRBV5-5 and J is TRBJ1-1; perhaps TRBD1 as D (5 bases). V shed 0 bases and J shed 0 bases, with 6 bases lying between them. The CDR3 spans 14 residues. Germline-derived CDR1 and CDR2 are SGHKS and YYEKEE (reference sequence). The CDR3: CASSLDRLNTEAFF. The CDR3 DNA reads as TGTGCCAGCAGCTTGGACAGGCTGAACACTGAAGCTTTCTTT.

The CDR3 sequence is CASSQDSGVSNEQFF. CDR3 bases: TGCGCCAGCAGCCAAGATTCCGGGGTGAGCAATGAGCAGTTCTTC. This sequence joins TRBV4-3 and TRBJ2-1; D might be TRBD2 (5 bases). The V gene's germline CDR1 is LGHNA and CDR2 YSLEER. This CDR3 region has 15 residues. V lost 0 bases to trimming and J lost 6 bases, with 12 bases between them.

The rearrangement joins TRBV15 to TRBJ1-6; 8 bases fit TRBD1. V trimming: 1 base; J trimming: 7 bases; junction bases outside the gene matches: 3. Germline values: CDR1 LNHNV, CDR2 YYDKDF (reference sequence). There are 15 residues in the CDR3. CDR3 in amino acids: CATSRGGTGNSPLHF. In nucleotides, the CDR3 is TGTGCCACCAGCAGAGGTGGGACAGGAAATTCACCCCTCCACTTT.

The chain carries TRBV18 and TRBJ1-6, with D tentatively TRBD1 (6 bases). V lost 2 bases, J lost 9 bases, and 8 bases lay in between. Germline CDR1 KGHSH, CDR2 LQKENI. This CDR3 has 13 residues. CDR3 DNA: TGTGCCAGCTCACCAGGGGGCGGTTCACCCCTCCACTTT. Translated: CASSPGGGSPLHF.

The rearrangement joins TRBV19 to TRBJ2-3; perhaps TRBD2 as D (6 bases). Trimming left V 5 bases short and J 2 bases short, with 17 bases between. This CDR3 is 16 amino acids long. The germline V gene encodes CDR1 LNHDA and CDR2 SQIVND (reference sequence). The CDR3 region has the DNA TGTGCCAGTAGTTCCCAGGCGGGAACCTACACAGATACGCAGTATTTT. Translation gives CASSSQAGTYTDTQYF.

In its sample, this clone was seen once. The rearrangement uses TRBV7-2 and TRBJ2-7, with a tentative D call TRBD1 (6 bases). The germline V gene has CDR1 SGHTA and CDR2 FQGNSA. This CDR3 region has 15 residues. Between the trimmed V and J ends, which lost 1 base and 6 bases, there was a span of 16 bases. The CDR3, as DNA: TGTGCCAGCAGCTTAGGAGCAGGGGTCACCCTCGAGCAGTACTTC. Amino acids: CASSLGAGVTLEQYF.

The chain uses TRBV5-5 and TRBJ2-4, with 7 positions matching TRBD1. From germline, CDR1 is SGHKS and CDR2 YYEKEE (reference sequence). CDR3 length: 14 residues. Germline trimming cut 0 bases from V and 8 bases from J; bases unmatched to any gene: 5. CDR3: CASSLVTGDDIQYF. The CDR3 DNA sequence: TGTGCCAGCAGCTTGGTAACAGGGGACGACATTCAGTACTTC. The whole variable domain, remainder taken from reference TRBV5-5 and TRBJ2-4, is DAGVTQSPTHLIKTRGQQVTLRCSPISGHKSVSWYQQVLGQGPQFIFQYYEKEERGRGNFPDRFSARQFPNYSSELNVNALLLGDSALYLCASSLVTGDDIQYFGAGTRLSVL.

The chain carries TRBV2 and TRBJ1-4; tentatively, D is TRBD1 (5 bases). The CDR3 sequence is 15 residues long. Germline CDR1 is SNHLY and CDR2 is FYNNEI. The V and J ends lost 6 bases and 7 bases respectively, with 18 bases between them. CDR3 sequence: CASSAAGGESEKLFF. The CDR3 DNA reads TGTGCCAGCAGCGCCGCCGGGGGTGAGAGTGAAAAACTGTTTTTT.

The V call is TRBV6-2 or TRBV6-3, the J call TRBJ1-5; the D gene is possibly TRBD1 (6 bases). CDR1 and CDR2 (germline): MNHEY, SVGEGT. The CDR3 length is 14 residues. The V and J ends lost 2 bases and 6 bases respectively, with 11 bases between them. CDR3 region: CASSYAGGGQPQHF. CDR3 in DNA: TGTGCCAGCAGTTACGCGGGGGGCGGTCAGCCCCAGCATTTT.

This clone appeared a single time. The chain employs TRBV10-3 and TRBJ1-6; weak D call: TRBD1 (5 bases). The CDR3 totals 14 residues. Germline-derived CDR1 and CDR2 are ENHRY and SYGVKD. The ends were cut back, 7 bases at V and 3 bases at J, with 10 bases in the middle. The CDR3 DNA reads as TGTGCCATCACATCAAGGGGCTATAATTCACCCCTCCACTTT. Translated: CAITSRGYNSPLHF.

The chain has TRBV19 and TRBJ1-4, with a tentative D call TRBD1 (5 bases). This CDR3 contains 15 residues. Trimming removed 3 bases at V and 2 bases at J, with 10 bases between. The germline CDR1 and CDR2 sequences are LNHDA and SQIVND (reference sequence). CDR3 in DNA: TGTGCCAGTAGTATTTTTAGGGGCACTAATGAAAAACTGTTTTTT. Translated: CASSIFRGTNEKLFF.

This chain joins TRBV5-1 and TRBJ2-7, with TRBD1 matching over 8 bases. Per the germline V gene, CDR1 is SGHRS and CDR2 is YFSETQ. The CDR3 consists of 14 residues. The ends lost 4 bases at V and 5 bases at J; junction bases unmatched: 8. The CDR3 nucleotides are TGCGCCAGCAGCCTCGGACAGGGAATCCACGAGCAGTACTTC. It codes for CASSLGQGIHEQYF.

V gene TRBV18 combines with J gene TRBJ1-1; a possible D gene is TRBD1 (5 bases). CDR1 and CDR2 from the germline V gene are KGHSH and LQKENI. Deletions cut 2 bases from V and 4 bases from J, with 8 bases between. This CDR3 is 13 amino acids long. The DNA for the CDR3 is TGTGCCAGCTCACCATCAGGGCCCACTGAAGCTTTCTTT. Encoded protein: CASSPSGPTEAFF.

This clone was detected once. This chain connects TRBV5-1 to TRBJ2-3; TRBD2 agrees at 12 bases. J gave up 3 bases and V 0 bases, and 5 bases lay outside the gene matches. The CDR3 is 17 residues long. Looked up from germline, CDR1 is SGHRS and CDR2 is YFSETQ. CDR3 sequence reads: CASSLGLAGGPTDTQYF. CDR3 in DNA: TGCGCCAGCAGCTTGGGTCTAGCGGGGGGGCCTACAGATACGCAGTATTTT.